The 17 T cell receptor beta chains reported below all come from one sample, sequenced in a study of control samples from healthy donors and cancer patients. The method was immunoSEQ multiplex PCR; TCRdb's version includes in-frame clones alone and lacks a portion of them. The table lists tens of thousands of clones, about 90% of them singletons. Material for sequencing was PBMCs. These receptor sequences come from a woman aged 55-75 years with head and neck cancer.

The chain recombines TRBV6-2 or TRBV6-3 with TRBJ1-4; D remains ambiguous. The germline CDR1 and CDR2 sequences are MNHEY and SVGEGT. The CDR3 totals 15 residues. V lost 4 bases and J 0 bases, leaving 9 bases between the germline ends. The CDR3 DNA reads TGTGCCAGCAGTTCCTACGGTGCAACTAATGAAAAACTGTTTTTT. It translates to CASSSYGATNEKLFF.

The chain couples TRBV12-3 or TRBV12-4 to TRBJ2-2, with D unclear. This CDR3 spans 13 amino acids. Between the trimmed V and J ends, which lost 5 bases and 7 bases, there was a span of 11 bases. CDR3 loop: CASSPGVGGELFF. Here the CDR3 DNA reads TGTGCCAGCAGTCCTGGTGTGGGCGGGGAGCTGTTTTTT.

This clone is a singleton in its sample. The CDR3 nucleotides read TGTGCCACCAGTGATCCGCAGGGAGGGAGGGCACAGACCCAGTACTTC. Translation: CATSDPQGGRAQTQYF. The gene calls are TRBV24-1 and TRBJ2-5; 7 nucleotides line up with TRBD2. V lost 3 bases and J lost 6; bases outside the gene matches: 12. The germline V gene encodes CDR1 KGHDR and CDR2 SFDVKD. This CDR3 has 16 amino acids.

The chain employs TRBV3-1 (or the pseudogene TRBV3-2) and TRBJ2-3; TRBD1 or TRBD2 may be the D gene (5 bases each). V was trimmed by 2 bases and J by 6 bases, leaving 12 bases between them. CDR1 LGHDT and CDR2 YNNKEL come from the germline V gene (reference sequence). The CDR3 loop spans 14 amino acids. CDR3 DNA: TGTGCCAGCAGCCAATCCAGCGAGGGGGATACGCAGTATTTT. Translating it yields CASSQSSEGDTQYF.

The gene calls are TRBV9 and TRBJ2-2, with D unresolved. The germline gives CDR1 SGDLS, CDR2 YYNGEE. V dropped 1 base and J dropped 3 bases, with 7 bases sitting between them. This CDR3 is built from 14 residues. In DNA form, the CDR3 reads TGTGCCAGCAGCGTAAGACAATACACCGGGGAGCTGTTTTTT. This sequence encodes CASSVRQYTGELFF.

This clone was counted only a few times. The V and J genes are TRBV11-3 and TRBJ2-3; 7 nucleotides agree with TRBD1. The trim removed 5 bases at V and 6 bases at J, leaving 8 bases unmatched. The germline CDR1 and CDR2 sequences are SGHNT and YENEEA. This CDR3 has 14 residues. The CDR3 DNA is TGTGCCAGCAGCCCAGGACAGGCGTCGGATACGCAGTATTTT. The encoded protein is CASSPGQASDTQYF.

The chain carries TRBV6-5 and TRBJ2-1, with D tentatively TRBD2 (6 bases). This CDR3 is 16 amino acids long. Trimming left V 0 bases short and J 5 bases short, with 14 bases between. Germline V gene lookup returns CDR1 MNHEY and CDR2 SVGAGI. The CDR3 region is CASSYSSGEPNNEQFF. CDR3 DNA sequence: TGTGCCAGCAGTTACTCTAGCGGCGAACCTAACAATGAGCAGTTCTTC.

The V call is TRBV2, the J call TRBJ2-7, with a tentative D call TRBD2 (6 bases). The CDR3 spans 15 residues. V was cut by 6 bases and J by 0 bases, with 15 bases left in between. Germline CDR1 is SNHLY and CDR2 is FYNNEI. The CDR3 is CASRTNRDSSYEQYF. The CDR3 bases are TGTGCCAGCAGAACAAACCGGGACTCCTCCTACGAGCAGTACTTC.

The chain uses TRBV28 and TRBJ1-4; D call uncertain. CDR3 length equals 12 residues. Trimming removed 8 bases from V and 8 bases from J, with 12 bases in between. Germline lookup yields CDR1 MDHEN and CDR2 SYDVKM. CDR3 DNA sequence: TGTGCCAGCTACTCGGATTCGGAAAAACTGTTTTTT. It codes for CASYSDSEKLFF.

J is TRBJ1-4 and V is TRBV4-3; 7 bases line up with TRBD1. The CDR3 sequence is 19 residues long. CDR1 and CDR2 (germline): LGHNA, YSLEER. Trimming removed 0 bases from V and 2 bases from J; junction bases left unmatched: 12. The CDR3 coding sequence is TGCGCCAGCAGCCAAGATCTGTCCGTACAGGGGCGTACTAATGAAAAACTGTTTTTT. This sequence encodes CASSQDLSVQGRTNEKLFF.

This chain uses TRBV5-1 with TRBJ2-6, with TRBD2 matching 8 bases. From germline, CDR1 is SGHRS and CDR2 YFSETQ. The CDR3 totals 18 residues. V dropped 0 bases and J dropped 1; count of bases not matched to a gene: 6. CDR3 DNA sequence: TGCGCCAGCAGCTTGGTTTCGGGAGGGGGATCTGGGGCCAACGTCCTGACTTTC. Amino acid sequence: CASSLVSGGGSGANVLTF.

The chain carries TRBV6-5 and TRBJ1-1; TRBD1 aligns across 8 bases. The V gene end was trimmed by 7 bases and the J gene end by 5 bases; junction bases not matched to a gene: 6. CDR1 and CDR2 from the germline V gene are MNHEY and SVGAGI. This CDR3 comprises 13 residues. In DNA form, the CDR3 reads TGTGCCAGCACTCGGACAGGGCGGACTGAAGCTTTCTTT. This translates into CASTRTGRTEAFF.

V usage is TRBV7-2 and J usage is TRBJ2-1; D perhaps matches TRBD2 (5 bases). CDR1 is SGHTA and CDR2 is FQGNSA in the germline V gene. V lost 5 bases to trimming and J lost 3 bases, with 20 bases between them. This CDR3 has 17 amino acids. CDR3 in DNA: TGTGCCAGCAGCAAGGCCTGGGCGGGCACGGTCTACAATGAGCAGTTCTTC. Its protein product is CASSKAWAGTVYNEQFF.

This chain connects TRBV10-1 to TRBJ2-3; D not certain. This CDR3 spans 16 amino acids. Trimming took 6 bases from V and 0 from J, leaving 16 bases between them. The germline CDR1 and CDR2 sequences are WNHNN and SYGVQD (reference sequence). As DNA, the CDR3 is TGCGCCAGCAGCGGAGTAGTTGCAACTAGCACAGATACGCAGTATTTT. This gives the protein CASSGVVATSTDTQYF.

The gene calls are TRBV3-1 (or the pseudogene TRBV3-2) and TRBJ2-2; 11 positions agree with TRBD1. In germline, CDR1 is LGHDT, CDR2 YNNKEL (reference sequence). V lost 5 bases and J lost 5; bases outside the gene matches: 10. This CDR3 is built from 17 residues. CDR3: CASSLDGTGGRTGELFF. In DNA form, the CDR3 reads TGTGCCAGCAGCTTAGACGGGACAGGGGGTAGGACCGGGGAGCTGTTTTTT.

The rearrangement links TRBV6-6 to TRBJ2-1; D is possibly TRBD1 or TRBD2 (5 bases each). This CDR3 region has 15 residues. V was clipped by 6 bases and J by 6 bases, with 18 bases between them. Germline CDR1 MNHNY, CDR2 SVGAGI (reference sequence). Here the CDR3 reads CASSLPGSGLNEQFF. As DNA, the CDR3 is TGTGCCAGCAGCTTACCGGGATCGGGGCTCAATGAGCAGTTCTTC.

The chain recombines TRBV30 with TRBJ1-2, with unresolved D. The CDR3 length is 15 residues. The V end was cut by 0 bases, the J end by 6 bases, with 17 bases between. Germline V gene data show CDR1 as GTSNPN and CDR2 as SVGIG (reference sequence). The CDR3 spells CAWSVVLAGRHGYTF. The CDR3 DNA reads TGTGCCTGGAGTGTGGTTCTAGCGGGGAGACATGGCTACACCTTC.